This TCR beta chain originates from a study of blood T cell repertoires in COVID-19. This CDR3 is 12 amino acids long. Trimming removed 2 bases at V and 10 bases at J, with 9 bases between. Germline V lookup: CDR1 SGHTA, CDR2 FQGNSA. Here immunoSEQ multiplex PCR was the method, and the copy in TCRdb shows in-frame clones only, minus some. This table holds 30,000 or so clones, less than 95% found once. This chain uses TRBV7-2 with TRBJ2-1; D not resolved. The TCR sequence derives from a man in his sixties or seventies with active or convalescent COVID-19. Sequenced input: peripheral blood. The CDR3 DNA follows: TGTGCCAGCAGCTTAACGAGGCGGGAGCAGTTCTTC. Translated, it gives CASSLTRREQFF.